This is a list of T cell receptor beta chains from one sample in a study of cytomegalovirus exposure and HLA in healthy donors. Measured with immunoSEQ multiplex PCR; TCRdb has only the in-frame clones, and not every one. The repertoire consists of around 200,000 clones, with over 60% occurring once and the leading ten covering roughly a sixth. Sequenced input: PBMCs. These receptors all come from a man aged 40-55 years in good health and CMV-seronegative. Both conserved end residues are part of each CDR3. Fields, in order: J gene, V gene, clone size, CDR3 length, D gene, CDR3 protein, CDR3 DNA. D genes are given only for firm matches. Clone size appears in some rows only: once, few, many, or a class for an expanded clone.

TRBJ2-5	TRBV6-5	few	11	NA	CASSLQGTQYF	TGTGCCAGCAGTCTACAGGGGACCCAGTACTTC
TRBJ1-1	TRBV6-1	NA	13	TRBD1	CASSHRDRLEAFF	TGTGCCAGCAGCCACCGGGACAGGTTAGAAGCTTTCTTT
TRBJ2-1	TRBV4-2	few	13	NA	CASSPNIYNEQFF	TGTGCCAGCAGCCCCAACATATACAATGAGCAGTTCTTC
TRBJ1-2	TRBV10-3	NA	13	NA	CAISPAGDYGYTF	TGTGCCATCTCCCCGGCAGGCGACTATGGCTACACCTTC
TRBJ1-1	TRBV13	once	14	NA	CASSSDRWNTEAFF	TGTGCCAGCAGCTCCGACAGGTGGAACACTGAAGCTTTCTTT
TRBJ1-1	TRBV7-9	NA	14	NA	CASSSVGGVTEAFF	TGTGCCAGCAGCTCAGTGGGAGGGGTCACTGAAGCTTTCTTT
TRBJ1-1	TRBV18	NA	14	NA	CASSPRPAVSEAFF	TGTGCCAGCTCACCACGGCCTGCTGTGTCTGAAGCTTTCTTT
TRBJ2-2	TRBV10-3	NA	16	TRBD2	CAISAPLAGDWGELFF	TGTGCCATCAGTGCCCCCCTAGCGGGAGATTGGGGGGAGCTGTTTTTT
TRBJ2-5	TRBV9	NA	14	TRBD2	CASSVSRGGETQYF	TGTGCCAGCAGCGTATCTCGGGGGGGGGAGACCCAGTACTTC
TRBJ2-7	TRBV9	NA	14	NA	CASSVGAVRYEQYF	TGTGCCAGCAGCGTTGGGGCCGTTCGCTACGAGCAGTACTTC
TRBJ2-1	TRBV7-2	once	15	TRBD1	CASSVTGTGGIEQFF	TGTGCCAGCAGCGTTACCGGGACAGGGGGCATTGAGCAGTTCTTC
TRBJ2-7	TRBV6-5	NA	13	TRBD2	CASSPTGGYEQYF	TGTGCCAGCAGTCCGACGGGGGGTTACGAGCAGTACTTC
TRBJ1-1	TRBV7-2	NA	15	NA	CASRLGDTMNTEAFF	TGTGCCAGCAGGTTAGGGGACACCATGAACACTGAAGCTTTCTTT
TRBJ1-1	TRBV4-3	NA	13	TRBD1	CASSQDGGQEAFF	TGCGCCAGCAGCCAAGATGGGGGACAGGAAGCTTTCTTT
TRBJ2-7	TRBV10-3	NA	14	NA	CAISSTHLSYEQYF	TGTGCCATCAGCTCGACACATCTCTCCTACGAGCAGTACTTC
TRBJ2-7	TRBV27	NA	15	TRBD2	CASRVTVAGDYEQYF	TGTGCCAGCAGAGTAACTGTAGCGGGGGACTACGAGCAGTACTTC
TRBJ1-2	TRBV5-1	NA	11	TRBD1	CASSGQGYYTF	TGCGCCAGCAGCGGACAGGGCTACTACACCTTC
TRBJ1-2	TRBV28	NA	13	NA	CASSTTTNYGYTF	TGTGCCAGCAGTACGACAACTAACTATGGCTACACCTTC
TRBJ1-5	TRBV6-1	few	19	TRBD1	CASSEAPGQGSTSNQPQHF	TGTGCCAGCAGTGAAGCGCCGGGACAGGGATCGACTAGCAATCAGCCCCAGCATTTT
TRBJ2-5	TRBV29-1	NA	11	TRBD1	CSVQGVETQYF	TGCAGCGTTCAGGGGGTTGAGACCCAGTACTTC
TRBJ2-7	TRBV6-5	few	14	TRBD2	CASSYNGGADEQYF	TGTGCCAGCAGTTACAACGGGGGGGCCGACGAGCAGTACTTC
TRBJ1-1	TRBV14	NA	16	TRBD1	CASSQLDRGVDTEAFF	TGTGCCAGCAGCCAACTAGACAGGGGCGTGGACACTGAAGCTTTCTTT
TRBJ2-3	TRBV5-1	NA	17	TRBD2	CASSYRTERGVTDTQYF	TGCGCCAGCAGCTACCGGACTGAGCGGGGGGTCACAGATACGCAGTATTTT
TRBJ2-5	TRBV15	NA	13	NA	CATSRPGEETQYF	TGTGCCACCAGCAGGCCGGGAGAAGAGACCCAGTACTTC
TRBJ2-7	TRBV19	NA	13	TRBD2	CASSTGLVGEQYF	TGTGCCAGTAGTACCGGACTAGTGGGCGAGCAGTACTTC
TRBJ1-1	TRBV7-9	NA	14	NA	CASTPGQKDTEAFF	TGTGCCAGCACCCCGGGACAAAAGGACACTGAAGCTTTCTTT
TRBJ2-7	TRBV12-5	NA	16	NA	CASGSRGSGTDYEQYF	TGTGCTAGTGGTTCGAGGGGGAGCGGGACGGACTACGAGCAGTACTTC
TRBJ1-3	TRBV5-1	NA	14	NA	CASSGGTGGNTIYF	TGCGCCAGCAGCGGGGGGACTGGGGGAAACACCATATATTTT
TRBJ2-7	TRBV7-3	NA	15	TRBD1	CASSLGQGGSYEQYF	TGTGCCAGCTCTTTGGGACAGGGGGGTTCCTACGAGCAGTACTTC
TRBJ2-2	TRBV30	NA	15	TRBD2	CAWELGTINTGELFF	TGTGCCTGGGAACTTGGGACTATTAACACCGGGGAGCTGTTTTTT
TRBJ1-4	TRBV28	once	15	NA	CASSFWTREREKLFF	TGTGCCAGCAGCTTCTGGACGCGGGAAAGGGAAAAACTGTTTTTT
TRBJ1-2	TRBV7-9	NA	16	NA	CASSSPGVQGSYGYTF	TGTGCCAGCAGCTCCCCGGGCGTGCAGGGAAGCTATGGCTACACCTTC
TRBJ2-5	TRBV6-8	NA	16	TRBD2	CASSSLLAGKRETQYF	TGTGCCAGCAGTTCCCTTCTAGCGGGGAAGAGGGAGACCCAGTACTTC
TRBJ1-1	TRBV11-2	once	15	NA	CASSLEDRPNTEAFF	TGTGCCAGCAGCTTAGAGGACAGACCGAACACTGAAGCTTTCTTT
TRBJ2-6	TRBV19	once	15	NA	CASSMVLPGANVLTF	TGTGCCAGTAGTATGGTACTCCCTGGGGCCAACGTCCTGACTTTC
TRBJ1-2	TRBV2	NA	15	NA	CASSEARGSNYGYTF	TGTGCCAGCAGTGAAGCAAGAGGTTCTAACTATGGCTACACCTTC
TRBJ2-1	TRBV4-2	NA	16	TRBD2	CASSQETSGIHNEQFF	TGTGCCAGCAGCCAAGAGACTAGCGGGATCCACAATGAGCAGTTCTTC
TRBJ1-2	TRBV10-3	NA	15	NA	CAISDRTVLNYGYTF	TGTGCCATCAGTGACCGGACAGTCCTTAACTATGGCTACACCTTC
TRBJ1-5	TRBV11-2	NA	15	TRBD1	CASSSGTGENQPQHF	TGTGCCAGCAGCTCAGGGACAGGAGAAAATCAGCCCCAGCATTTT
TRBJ1-1	TRBV27	NA	16	NA	CASSLFSGFGNTEAFF	TGTGCCAGCAGTTTATTTTCAGGGTTCGGGAACACTGAAGCTTTCTTT